The 22 T cell receptor beta chains in this list originate from one sample, sequenced in a study of T cell responses to AZD1222 COVID-19 vaccine. Sequencing was performed with immunoSEQ multiplex PCR; in TCRdb, only in-frame clones are kept and a portion is missing. The sample records 87,000 or so clones, roughly 89% being singletons. This sample comprised peripheral blood, obtained on day 0 of AZD1222 vaccination. The receptors were sampled from an adult in good health.

V and J are TRBV27 and TRBJ1-5; maybe TRBD1 (5 bases). Germline V gene data show CDR1 as MNHEY and CDR2 as SMNVEV (reference sequence). The length of the CDR3 is 15 residues. Trimming took 0 bases from V and 7 from J, leaving 13 bases between them. The CDR3 DNA is TGTGCCAGCAGTTTATCGGGGACCTCTATACAGCCCCAGCATTTT. Translation: CASSLSGTSIQPQHF.

For this clone: Mismatch with germline at one junction end may stem from a read error. This chain links TRBV7-9 with TRBJ1-2; 7 bases line up with TRBD1. Per the germline V gene, CDR1 is SEHNR and CDR2 is FQNEAQ (reference sequence). CDR3 length equals 16 residues. The CDR3 spells CASSVEGDSLNFGYTF. The CDR3 DNA sequence: TGTGCCAGCAGCGTAGAAGGGGACAGCCTTAACTTTGGCTACACCTTC. Full variable domain (rest looked up from reference TRBV7-9 and TRBJ1-2): DTGVSQNPRHKITKRGQNVTFRCDPISEHNRLYWYRQTLGQGPEFLTYFQNEAQLEKSRLLSDRFSAERPKGSFSTLEIQRTEQGDSAMYLCASSVEGDSLNFGYTFGSGTRLTVV.

This chain connects TRBV15 to TRBJ1-1; possibly TRBD1 for D (6 bases). The CDR3 spans 17 residues. Trimming took off 3 bases at V and 2 bases at J, with 19 bases between the two ends. CDR1 is LNHNV, CDR2 YYDKDF, per germline (reference sequence). The CDR3 nucleotides are TGTGCCACCAGCAGTAACAGGGTTATAATTGTAAACACTGAAGCTTTCTTT. Its translation is CATSSNRVIIVNTEAFF.

V usage is TRBV29-1 and J usage is TRBJ1-2, with a weak D call TRBD1 (5 bases). The CDR3 spans 14 residues. V lost 7 bases and J 4 bases, leaving 19 bases between the germline ends. The germline V gene has CDR1 SQVTM and CDR2 ANQGSEA. DNA of the CDR3: TGCAGCGCCCTCGGGACTACCTCCCTCTATGGCTACACCTTC. It encodes CSALGTTSLYGYTF.

V usage is TRBV2 and J usage is TRBJ1-5; 7 nucleotides agree with TRBD1. V shed 5 bases and J 6 bases; nucleotides not matched to a gene: 7. There are 14 residues in the CDR3. Germline assignment: CDR1 SNHLY and CDR2 FYNNEI. CDR3 protein: CASSTGTVVQPQHF. For the CDR3, the DNA is TGTGCCAGCAGTACCGGGACAGTCGTTCAGCCCCAGCATTTT.

This chain joins TRBV4-3 and TRBJ1-2; weak D call: TRBD1 (6 bases). The CDR3 consists of 15 residues. V was clipped by 1 base and J by 10 bases, with 19 bases between them. From germline, CDR1 is LGHNA and CDR2 YSLEER. The chain's CDR3 is CASSQGGRELLFYTF. The DNA for the CDR3 is TGCGCCAGCAGCCAAGGGGGGCGGGAACTTCTATTCTACACCTTC.

This chain uses TRBV21-1 with TRBJ2-2; no DNA check was done on the table's D call, TRBD2. TRBV21-1 is recorded as a pseudogene. The CDR3 spans 19 residues. This CDR3 reads CASSRTTGLAGLNTGELFF. In DNA form, the CDR3 reads TGTGCCAGCAGCAGGACTACGGGACTAGCGGGGCTGAACACCGGGGAGCTGTTTTTT.

The V call is TRBV7-9, the J call TRBJ1-4; no clear D. Trimming removed 1 base from V and 7 bases from J, with 13 bases in between. This CDR3 contains 15 residues. The germline V gene encodes CDR1 SEHNR and CDR2 FQNEAQ (reference sequence). CDR3 in DNA: TGTGCCAGCAGCTTAGAGGCAGTAAATAGTGAAAAACTGTTTTTT. This gives the protein CASSLEAVNSEKLFF.

The chain has TRBV4-1 and TRBJ1-5; TRBD1 matches 7 bases. The CDR3 consists of 21 residues. The germline gives CDR1 MGHRA, CDR2 YSYEKL. Unmatched junction bases numbered 19, after V lost 2 bases and J lost 0 bases. CDR3 in amino acids: CASSQYPRGGPGSNSNQPQHF. CDR3 in DNA: TGCGCCAGCAGCCAATATCCCAGGGGGGGCCCTGGATCTAATAGCAATCAGCCCCAGCATTTT.

This clone was picked up a small number of times. The chain is built from TRBV6-5 and TRBJ1-1; D is undetermined. In germline, CDR1 is MNHEY, CDR2 SVGAGI. Trimming shortened V by 5 bases and J by 6 bases, and 13 bases separated the two germline ends. The CDR3 covers 13 residues. The CDR3 DNA reads TGTGCCAGCAGTACAGAACGAAACGCTGAAGCTTTCTTT. It specifies CASSTERNAEAFF.

The chain employs TRBV19 and TRBJ1-4, with no clear D. V was pared by 5 bases and J by 8 bases, with 9 bases between. From germline, CDR1 is LNHDA and CDR2 SQIVND (reference sequence). The length of the CDR3 is 12 residues. CDR3: CASSDLREKLFF. CDR3 nucleotides: TGTGCCAGTAGTGACCTACGGGAAAAACTGTTTTTT.

The rearrangement joins TRBV5-6 to TRBJ2-7; 8 positions match TRBD1. V shed 3 bases, J shed 4 bases, and the junction held 12 bases outside the gene matches. In germline, CDR1 is SGHDT, CDR2 YYEEEE. The CDR3 spans 16 residues. CDR3 nucleotides: TGTGCCAGCAGCTCAGTCGGACAGGGAGGTGGTTACGAGCAGTACTTC. Protein sequence: CASSSVGQGGGYEQYF.

CDR3 region: CASSYAGLNYGYTF. The CDR3 DNA follows: TGTGCCAGCAGTTACGCAGGGCTCAACTATGGCTACACCTTC. The chain couples TRBV6-2 or TRBV6-3 to TRBJ1-2; D possibly corresponds to TRBD1 (5 bases). V gave up 2 bases and J gave up 2 bases, with 9 bases separating them. CDR1 is MNHEY, CDR2 SVGEGT, per germline. The CDR3 covers 14 residues.

The gene calls are TRBV7-9 and TRBJ1-6; 8 bases are a match to TRBD1. The length of the CDR3 is 15 residues. V dropped 2 bases and J dropped 9; count of bases not matched to a gene: 6. From germline, CDR1 is SEHNR and CDR2 FQNEAQ (reference sequence). CDR3 sequence: CASSLITGGSSPLHF. The CDR3 DNA sequence: TGTGCCAGCAGCTTAATTACAGGGGGGTCTTCACCCCTCCACTTT. The variable domain in full, completed from reference TRBV7-9 and TRBJ1-6, reads DTGVSQNPRHKITKRGQNVTFRCDPISEHNRLYWYRQTLGQGPEFLTYFQNEAQLEKSRLLSDRFSAERPKGSFSTLEIQRTEQGDSAMYLCASSLITGGSSPLHFGNGTRLTVT.

This clone was seen only a few times. The chain is built from TRBV3-1 (or the pseudogene TRBV3-2) and TRBJ2-1; D is possibly TRBD1 (6 bases). V was shortened by 4 bases and J by 0 bases, with 13 bases between the two germline ends. The CDR3 is 16 amino acids. Germline V gene lookup returns CDR1 LGHDT and CDR2 YNNKEL (reference sequence). The CDR3 DNA reads TGTGCCAGCAGCCTCTCGAGGGGGAGCTCCTACAATGAGCAGTTCTTC. Protein sequence: CASSLSRGSSYNEQFF.

This clone was detected only once. This sequence joins TRBV12-5 and TRBJ1-1; no clear D gene. Deletions cut 5 bases from V and 10 bases from J, with 17 bases between. CDR3 size: 13 residues. Germline CDR1 LGHNT, CDR2 FRNRAP. The CDR3 DNA reads as TGTGCTAGTGGTCTCGGGCTCCAGAACATAGCTTTCTTT. Its protein is CASGLGLQNIAFF.

This clone was counted a few times. The genes are TRBV6-1 and TRBJ1-5, with D maybe TRBD1 (5 bases). V shed 1 base and J shed 3 bases, with 10 bases lying between them. The CDR3 has 15 residues. Germline CDR1 and CDR2: MNHNS and SASEGT. CDR3 nucleotide sequence: TGTGCCAGCAGTGAAGAGGGGCTGGCCAATCAGCCCCAGCATTTT. This encodes CASSEEGLANQPQHF.

This chain uses TRBV10-1 with TRBJ2-3; D call uncertain. This CDR3 is built from 18 residues. V lost 1 base to trimming and J lost 6 bases, with 23 bases between them. Germline loops: CDR1 WNHNN, CDR2 SYGVQD (reference sequence). As DNA, the CDR3 is TGCGCCAGCAGTGAGTTTCGATTTGGCTTCCCCTACACGGATACGCAGTATTTT. Its translation is CASSEFRFGFPYTDTQYF.

This clone has just one count. This chain joins TRBV29-1 and TRBJ2-3, with D tentatively TRBD1 or TRBD2 (5 bases each). There are 14 residues in the CDR3. CDR1 and CDR2 from the germline V gene are SQVTM and ANQGSEA. The V end was cut by 1 base, the J end by 4 bases, with 12 bases between. CDR3 DNA sequence: TGCAGCGTTGAAGTGAGGGGTTCAGCAGATACGCAGTATTTT. This sequence encodes CSVEVRGSADTQYF.

This chain uses TRBV3-1 (or the pseudogene TRBV3-2) with TRBJ1-1; weak D call: TRBD1 (5 bases). Germline CDR1 reads LGHDT; CDR2 reads YNNKEL (reference sequence). V gave up 4 bases and J gave up 0 bases, with 12 bases separating them. The CDR3 loop spans 15 amino acids. The CDR3 bases are TGTGCCAGCAGCCGGCCTGGGGGATTGAACACTGAAGCTTTCTTT. It codes for CASSRPGGLNTEAFF.

The CDR3 coding sequence is TGCGCCAGCAGGCCCCTAGGGAGGGAAAATTCACCCCTCCACTTT. Its protein product is CASRPLGRENSPLHF. J is TRBJ1-6 and V is TRBV4-1; D gene unclear. The CDR3 consists of 15 residues. V dropped 6 bases and J dropped 7 bases, with 16 bases sitting between them. CDR1 is MGHRA, CDR2 YSYEKL, per germline.

The chain employs TRBV12-3 or TRBV12-4 and TRBJ2-7; D remains ambiguous. Trimming removed 3 bases from V and 5 bases from J, with 8 bases in between. The CDR3 sequence is 12 residues long. CDR3 in amino acids: CASSFELHEQYF. The CDR3, as DNA: TGTGCCAGCAGTTTTGAACTCCACGAGCAGTACTTC.